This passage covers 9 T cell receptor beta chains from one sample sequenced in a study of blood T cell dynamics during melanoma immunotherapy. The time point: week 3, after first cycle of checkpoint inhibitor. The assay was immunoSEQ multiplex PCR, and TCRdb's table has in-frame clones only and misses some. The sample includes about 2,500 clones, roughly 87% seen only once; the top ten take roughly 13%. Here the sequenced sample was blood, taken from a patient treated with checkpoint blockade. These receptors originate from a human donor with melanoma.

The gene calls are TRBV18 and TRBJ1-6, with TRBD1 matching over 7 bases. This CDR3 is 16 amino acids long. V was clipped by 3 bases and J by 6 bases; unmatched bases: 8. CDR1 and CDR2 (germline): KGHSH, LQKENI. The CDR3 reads CASSPGTAAFNSPLHF. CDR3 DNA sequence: TGTGCCAGCTCACCTGGGACAGCTGCTTTTAATTCACCCCTCCACTTT.

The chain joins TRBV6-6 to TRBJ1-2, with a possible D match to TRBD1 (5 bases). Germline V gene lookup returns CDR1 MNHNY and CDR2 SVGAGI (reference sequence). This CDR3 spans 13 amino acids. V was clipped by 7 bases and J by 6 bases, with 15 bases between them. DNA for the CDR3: TGTGCCAGCACCCCAAAGGGGCGAAATGGCTACACCTTC. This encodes CASTPKGRNGYTF.

This CDR3 reads CASRHLLAGEETQYF. The CDR3 DNA reads as TGTGCCAGCAGGCATCTACTAGCGGGGGAAGAGACCCAGTACTTC. The chain links TRBV6-6 to TRBJ2-5; the match to TRBD2 covers 11 bases. This CDR3 region has 15 residues. V shed 6 bases, J shed 3 bases, and the junction held 6 bases outside the gene matches. Germline CDR1 reads MNHNY; CDR2 reads SVGAGI (reference sequence).

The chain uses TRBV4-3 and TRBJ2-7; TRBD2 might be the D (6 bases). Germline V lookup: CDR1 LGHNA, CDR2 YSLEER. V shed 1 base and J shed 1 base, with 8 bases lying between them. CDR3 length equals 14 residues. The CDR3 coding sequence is TGCGCCAGCAGCCAAGTCGGGGGATCCTACGAGCAGTACTTC. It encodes CASSQVGGSYEQYF.

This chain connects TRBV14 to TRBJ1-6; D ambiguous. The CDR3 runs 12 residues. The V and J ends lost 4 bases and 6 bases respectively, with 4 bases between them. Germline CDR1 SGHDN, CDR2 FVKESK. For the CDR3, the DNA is TGTGCCAGCAGCCTCCCTAATTCACCCCTCCACTTT. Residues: CASSLPNSPLHF.

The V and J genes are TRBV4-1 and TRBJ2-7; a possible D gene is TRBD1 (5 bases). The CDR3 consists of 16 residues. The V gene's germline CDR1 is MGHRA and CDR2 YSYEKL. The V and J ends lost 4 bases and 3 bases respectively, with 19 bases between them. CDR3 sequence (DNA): TGCGCCAGCAGCCCCGCCTTAGGACAATGGTTCTACGAGCAGTACTTC. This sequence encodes CASSPALGQWFYEQYF.

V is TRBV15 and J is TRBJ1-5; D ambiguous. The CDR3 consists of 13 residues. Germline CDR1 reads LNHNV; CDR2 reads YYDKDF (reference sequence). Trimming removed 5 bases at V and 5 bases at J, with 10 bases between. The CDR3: CATSGYGDQPQHF. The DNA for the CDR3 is TGTGCCACCAGCGGTTATGGGGATCAGCCCCAGCATTTT.

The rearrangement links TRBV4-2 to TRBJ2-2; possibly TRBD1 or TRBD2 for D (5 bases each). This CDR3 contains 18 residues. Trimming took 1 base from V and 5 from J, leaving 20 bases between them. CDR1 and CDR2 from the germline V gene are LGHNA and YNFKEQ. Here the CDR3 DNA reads TGTGCCAGCAGCCAAGGGGGGAGTTCGGGGAGCGCAACCGGGGAGCTGTTTTTT. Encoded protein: CASSQGGSSGSATGELFF.

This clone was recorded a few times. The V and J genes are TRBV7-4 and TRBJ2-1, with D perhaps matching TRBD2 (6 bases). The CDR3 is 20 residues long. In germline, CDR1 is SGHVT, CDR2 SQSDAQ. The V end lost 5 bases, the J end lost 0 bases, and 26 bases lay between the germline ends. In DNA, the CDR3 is TGTGCCAGCAGCCCCCCATCGGAGGGGCGGTCCGCAAGCTCCTACAATGAGCAGTTCTTC. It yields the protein CASSPPSEGRSASSYNEQFF.